The table lists the clone carrying this T cell receptor (beta chain) with a count of one. The data stem from a study of cytomegalovirus exposure and HLA in healthy donors. The PCR ran on 60 Vbeta and 13 Jbeta primers. Measured with immunoSEQ multiplex PCR; TCRdb has only the in-frame clones, and not every one. The table includes over 150,000 clones, 75% to 85% detected once. V lost 7 bases, J lost 2 bases, and 15 bases lay in between. The length of the CDR3 is 15 residues. Germline values: CDR1 LNHDA, CDR2 SQIVND (reference sequence). The receptor was derived from a boy under 18 in good health and CMV-seronegative. The chain couples TRBV19 to TRBJ1-3, with D perhaps TRBD1 (6 bases). Sample: PBMCs. The CDR3 nucleotides read TGTGCCAGTAAGGAAGGGGGGGTCGCTGGAAACACCATATATTTT. Its protein is CASKEGGVAGNTIYF.